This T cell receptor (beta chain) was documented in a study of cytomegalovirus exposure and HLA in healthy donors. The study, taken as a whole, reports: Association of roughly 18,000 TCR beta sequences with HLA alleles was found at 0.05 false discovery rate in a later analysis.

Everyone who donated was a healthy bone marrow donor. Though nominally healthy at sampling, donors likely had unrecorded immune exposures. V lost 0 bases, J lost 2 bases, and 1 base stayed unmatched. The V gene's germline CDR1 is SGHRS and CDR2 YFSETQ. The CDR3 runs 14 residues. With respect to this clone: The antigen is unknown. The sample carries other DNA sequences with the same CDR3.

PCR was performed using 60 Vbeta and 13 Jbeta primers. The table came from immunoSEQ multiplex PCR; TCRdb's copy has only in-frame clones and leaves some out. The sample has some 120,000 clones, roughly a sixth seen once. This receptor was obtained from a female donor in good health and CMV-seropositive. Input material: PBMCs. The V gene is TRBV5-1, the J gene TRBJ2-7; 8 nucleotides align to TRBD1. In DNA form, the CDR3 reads TGCGCCAGCAGCTTGGGGACAGGGACCTACGAGCAGTACTTC. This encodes CASSLGTGTYEQYF.